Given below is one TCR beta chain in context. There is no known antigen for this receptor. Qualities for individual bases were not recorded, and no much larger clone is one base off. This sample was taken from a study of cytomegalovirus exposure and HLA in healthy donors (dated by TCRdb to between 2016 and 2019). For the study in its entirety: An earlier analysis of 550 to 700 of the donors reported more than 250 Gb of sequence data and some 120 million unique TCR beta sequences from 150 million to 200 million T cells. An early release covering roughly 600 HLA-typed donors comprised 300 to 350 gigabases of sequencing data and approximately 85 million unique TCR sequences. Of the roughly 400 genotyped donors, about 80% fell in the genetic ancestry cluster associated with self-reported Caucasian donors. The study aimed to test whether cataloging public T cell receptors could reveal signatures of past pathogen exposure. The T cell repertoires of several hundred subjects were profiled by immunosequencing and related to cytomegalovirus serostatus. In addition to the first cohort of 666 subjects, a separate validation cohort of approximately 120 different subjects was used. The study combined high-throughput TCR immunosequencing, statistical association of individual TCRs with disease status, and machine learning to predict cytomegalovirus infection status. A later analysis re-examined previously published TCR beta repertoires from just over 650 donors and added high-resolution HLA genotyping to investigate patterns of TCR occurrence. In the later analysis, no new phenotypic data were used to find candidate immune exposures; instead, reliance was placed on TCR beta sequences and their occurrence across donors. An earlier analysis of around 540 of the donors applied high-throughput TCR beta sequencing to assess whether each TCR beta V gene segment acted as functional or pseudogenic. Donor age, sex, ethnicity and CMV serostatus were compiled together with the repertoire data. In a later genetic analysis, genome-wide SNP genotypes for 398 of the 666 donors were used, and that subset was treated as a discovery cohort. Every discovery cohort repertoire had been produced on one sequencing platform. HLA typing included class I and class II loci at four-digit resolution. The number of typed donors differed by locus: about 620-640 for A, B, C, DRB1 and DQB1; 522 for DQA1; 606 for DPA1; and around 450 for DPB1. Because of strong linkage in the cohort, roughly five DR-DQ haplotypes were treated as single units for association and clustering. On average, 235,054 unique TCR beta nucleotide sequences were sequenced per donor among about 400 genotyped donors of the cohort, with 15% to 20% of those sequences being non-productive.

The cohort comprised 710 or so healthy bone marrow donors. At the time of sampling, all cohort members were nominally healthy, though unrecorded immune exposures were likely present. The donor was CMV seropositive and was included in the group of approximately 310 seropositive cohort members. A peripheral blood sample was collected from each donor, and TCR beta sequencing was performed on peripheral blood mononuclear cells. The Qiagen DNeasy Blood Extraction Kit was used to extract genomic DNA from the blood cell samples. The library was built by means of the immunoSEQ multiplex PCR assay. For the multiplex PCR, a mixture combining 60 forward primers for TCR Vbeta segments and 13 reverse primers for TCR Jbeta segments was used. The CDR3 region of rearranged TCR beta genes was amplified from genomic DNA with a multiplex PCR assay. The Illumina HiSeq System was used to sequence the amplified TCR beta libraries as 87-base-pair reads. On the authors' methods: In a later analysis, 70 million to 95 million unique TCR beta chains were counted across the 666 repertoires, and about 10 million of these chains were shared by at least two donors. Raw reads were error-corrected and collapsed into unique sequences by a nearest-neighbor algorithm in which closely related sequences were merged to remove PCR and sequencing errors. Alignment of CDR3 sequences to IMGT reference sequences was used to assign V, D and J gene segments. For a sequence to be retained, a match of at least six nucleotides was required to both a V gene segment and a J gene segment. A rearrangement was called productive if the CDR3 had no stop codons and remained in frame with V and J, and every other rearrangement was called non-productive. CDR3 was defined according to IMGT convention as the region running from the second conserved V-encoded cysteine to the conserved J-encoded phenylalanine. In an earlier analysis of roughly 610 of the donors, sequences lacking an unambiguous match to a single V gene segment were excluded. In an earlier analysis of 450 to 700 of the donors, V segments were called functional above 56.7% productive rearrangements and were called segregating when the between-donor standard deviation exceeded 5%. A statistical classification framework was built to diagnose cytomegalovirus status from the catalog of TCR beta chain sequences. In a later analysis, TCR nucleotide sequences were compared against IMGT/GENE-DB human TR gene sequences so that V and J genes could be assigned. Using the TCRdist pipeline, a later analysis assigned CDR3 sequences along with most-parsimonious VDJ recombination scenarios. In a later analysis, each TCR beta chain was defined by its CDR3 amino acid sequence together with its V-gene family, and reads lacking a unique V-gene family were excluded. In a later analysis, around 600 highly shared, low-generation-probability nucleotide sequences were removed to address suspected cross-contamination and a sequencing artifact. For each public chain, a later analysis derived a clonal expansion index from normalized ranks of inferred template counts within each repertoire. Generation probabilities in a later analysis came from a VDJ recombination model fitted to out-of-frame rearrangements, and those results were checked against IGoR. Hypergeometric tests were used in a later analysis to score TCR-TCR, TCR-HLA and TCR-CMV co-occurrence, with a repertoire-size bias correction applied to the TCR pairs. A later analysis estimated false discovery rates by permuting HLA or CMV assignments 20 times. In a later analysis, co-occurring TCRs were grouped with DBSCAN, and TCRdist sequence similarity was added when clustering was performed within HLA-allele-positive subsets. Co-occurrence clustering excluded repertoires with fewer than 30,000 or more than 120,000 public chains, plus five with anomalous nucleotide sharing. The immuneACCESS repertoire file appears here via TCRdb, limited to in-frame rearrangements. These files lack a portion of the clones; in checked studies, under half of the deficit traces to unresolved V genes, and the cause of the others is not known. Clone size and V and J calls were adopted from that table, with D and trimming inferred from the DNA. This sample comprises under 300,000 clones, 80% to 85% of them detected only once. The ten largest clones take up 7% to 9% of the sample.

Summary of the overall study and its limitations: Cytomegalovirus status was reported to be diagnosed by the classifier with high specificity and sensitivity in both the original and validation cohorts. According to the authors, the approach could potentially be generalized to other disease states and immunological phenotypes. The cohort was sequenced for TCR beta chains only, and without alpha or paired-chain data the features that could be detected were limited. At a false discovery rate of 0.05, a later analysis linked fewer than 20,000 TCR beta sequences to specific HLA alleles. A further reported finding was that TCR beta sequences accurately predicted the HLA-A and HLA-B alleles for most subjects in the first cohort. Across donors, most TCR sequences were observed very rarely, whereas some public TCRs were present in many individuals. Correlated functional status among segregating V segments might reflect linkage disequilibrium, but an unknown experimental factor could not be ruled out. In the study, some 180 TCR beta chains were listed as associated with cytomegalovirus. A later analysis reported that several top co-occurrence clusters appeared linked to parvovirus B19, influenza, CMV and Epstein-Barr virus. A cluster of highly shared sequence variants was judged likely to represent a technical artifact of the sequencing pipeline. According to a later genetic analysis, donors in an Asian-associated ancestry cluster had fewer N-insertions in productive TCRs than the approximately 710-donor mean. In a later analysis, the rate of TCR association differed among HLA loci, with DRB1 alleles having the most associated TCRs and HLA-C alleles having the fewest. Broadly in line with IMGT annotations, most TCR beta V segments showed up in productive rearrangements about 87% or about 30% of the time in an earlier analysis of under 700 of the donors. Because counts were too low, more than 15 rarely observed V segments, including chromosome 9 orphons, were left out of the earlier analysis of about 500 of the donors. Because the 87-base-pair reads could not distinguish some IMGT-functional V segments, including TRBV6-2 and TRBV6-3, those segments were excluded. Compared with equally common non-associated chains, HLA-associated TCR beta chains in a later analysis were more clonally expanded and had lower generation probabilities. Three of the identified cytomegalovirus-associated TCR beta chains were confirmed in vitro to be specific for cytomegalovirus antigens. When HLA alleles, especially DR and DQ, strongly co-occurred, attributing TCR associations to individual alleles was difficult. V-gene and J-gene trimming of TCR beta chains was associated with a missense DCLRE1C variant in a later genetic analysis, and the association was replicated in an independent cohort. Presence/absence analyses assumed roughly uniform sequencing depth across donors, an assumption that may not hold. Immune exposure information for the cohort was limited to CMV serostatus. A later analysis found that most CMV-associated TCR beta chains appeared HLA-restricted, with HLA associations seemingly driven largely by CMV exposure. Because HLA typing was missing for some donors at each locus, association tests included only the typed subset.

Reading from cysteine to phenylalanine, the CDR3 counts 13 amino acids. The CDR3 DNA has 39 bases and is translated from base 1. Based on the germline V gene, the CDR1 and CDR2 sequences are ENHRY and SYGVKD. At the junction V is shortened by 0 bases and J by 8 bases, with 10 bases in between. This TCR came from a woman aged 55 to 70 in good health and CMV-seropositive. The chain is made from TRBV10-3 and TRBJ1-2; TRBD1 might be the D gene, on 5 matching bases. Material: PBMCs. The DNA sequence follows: TGTGCCATCAGTGAGTCAGGTCAGGGCGGCTACACCTTC. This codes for CAISESGQGGYTF.